These T cell receptor beta chains were read from a single sample in a study of vaccination effects on CD4 cells after COVID-19. Which antigens these TCRs recognize remains unknown. Clones were read by immunoSEQ multiplex PCR, and TCRdb kept only the in-frame ones, dropping some. The sample carries some 60,000 clones, about 72% recorded once. The sample in question was CD4+ T cells from PBMCs cultured with HCoV-NL63 spike peptides, obtained before COVID-19 vaccination. These TCRs come from a human donor who received a COVID-19 vaccine. CDR3s include the opening cysteine and the closing phenylalanine or tryptophan. The D gene is left open where the match is weak. Size is stated for part of the rows, as once, few or many counts, or as a class when the clone is expanded.

J: TRBJ1-1
length: 15
V: TRBV7-3
size: -
D: -
CDR3: CASSLTRLLNTEAFF
DNA: TGTGCCAGCAGCTTAACGCGACTCCTGAACACTGAAGCTTTCTTT

J: TRBJ2-5
length: 15
V: TRBV6-5
size: -
D: -
CDR3: CASSFWTFNQETQYF
DNA: TGTGCCAGCAGCTTTTGGACATTCAACCAAGAGACCCAGTACTTC

J: TRBJ2-1
length: 14
V: TRBV6-5
size: -
D: -
CDR3: CASPTGASYNEQFF
DNA: TGTGCCAGCCCTACTGGGGCCTCGTACAATGAGCAGTTCTTC

J: TRBJ1-5
length: 16
V: TRBV7-8
size: -
D: -
CDR3: CASSSKGGYSNQPQHF
DNA: TGTGCCAGCAGCTCCAAGGGCGGGTATAGCAATCAGCCCCAGCATTTT

J: TRBJ1-5
length: 15
V: TRBV18
size: -
D: TRBD1
CDR3: CASSPRGQGVEPQHF
DNA: TGTGCCAGCTCACCGCGGGGACAGGGTGTTGAGCCCCAGCATTTT

J: TRBJ2-5
length: 18
V: TRBV9
size: -
D: TRBD2
CDR3: CASSLSLAGGPRQETQYF
DNA: TGTGCCAGCAGCCTCTCCCTAGCGGGGGGGCCGAGACAAGAGACCCAGTACTTC

J: TRBJ2-5
length: 15
V: TRBV11-2
size: -
D: TRBD1
CDR3: CASSPAAGGWETQYF
DNA: TGTGCCAGCAGCCCCGCCGCAGGGGGCTGGGAGACCCAGTACTTC

J: TRBJ2-3
length: 16
V: TRBV12-5
size: -
D: TRBD2
CDR3: CAPHPERDDGSDTQYF
DNA: TGTGCTCCTCACCCGGAGCGGGACGATGGATCGGATACGCAGTATTTT

J: TRBJ1-5
length: 16
V: TRBV28
size: -
D: -
CDR3: CASSLSIWGKDQPQHF
DNA: TGTGCCAGCAGTTTATCGATATGGGGAAAGGATCAGCCCCAGCATTTT

J: TRBJ2-5
length: 11
V: TRBV20-1
size: -
D: -
CDR3: CSARAEETQYF
DNA: TGCAGTGCCCGGGCGGAAGAGACCCAGTACTTC

J: TRBJ1-5
length: 15
V: TRBV6-5
size: -
D: -
CDR3: CASSYSVGGGQPQHF
DNA: TGTGCCAGCAGTTACTCGGTGGGGGGAGGTCAGCCCCAGCATTTT

J: TRBJ2-3
length: 14
V: TRBV6-6
size: -
D: -
CDR3: CASSYRRGTDTQYF
DNA: TGTGCCAGCAGTTACCGCAGGGGCACAGATACGCAGTATTTT

J: TRBJ1-5
length: 13
V: TRBV3-1/TRBV3-2
size: -
D: -
CDR3: CASSQDRGQPQHF
DNA: TGTGCCAGCAGCCAAGACAGGGGTCAGCCCCAGCATTTT

J: TRBJ1-4
length: 16
V: TRBV15
size: -
D: -
CDR3: CATSRDPGTTNEKLFF
DNA: TGTGCCACCAGCAGAGATCCCGGCACAACTAATGAAAAACTGTTTTTT

J: TRBJ2-5
length: 13
V: TRBV5-1
size: few
D: -
CDR3: CASRADRQETQYF
DNA: TGCGCCAGCAGAGCGGACCGCCAAGAGACCCAGTACTTC

J: TRBJ1-1
length: 15
V: TRBV9
size: -
D: TRBD1
CDR3: CASSVSGTGNTEAFF
DNA: TGTGCCAGCAGCGTATCGGGGACAGGGAACACTGAAGCTTTCTTT

J: TRBJ2-5
length: 16
V: TRBV21-1
size: once
D: -
CDR3: CASSNRIAGPWETQYF
DNA: TGTGCCAGCAGCAACAGGATAGCGGGGCCCTGGGAGACCCAGTACTTC

J: TRBJ1-5
length: 15
V: TRBV6-5
size: -
D: -
CDR3: CASSTITGKGQPQHF
DNA: TGTGCCAGCAGTACCATTACAGGGAAGGGTCAGCCCCAGCATTTT

J: TRBJ2-5
length: 11
V: TRBV6-5
size: -
D: -
CDR3: CATLFLETQYF
DNA: TGTGCCACCCTCTTCCTTGAGACCCAGTACTTC

J: TRBJ2-2
length: 18
V: TRBV5-1
size: -
D: -
CDR3: CASSSSTSRLLNTGELFF
DNA: TGCGCCAGCAGCTCATCGACTAGTCGACTCCTGAACACCGGGGAGCTGTTTTTT

J: TRBJ1-1
length: 15
V: TRBV11-2
size: few
D: -
CDR3: CASSLAPGTHTEAFF
DNA: TGTGCCAGCAGCTTAGCTCCGGGGACTCACACTGAAGCTTTCTTT

J: TRBJ2-6
length: 15
V: TRBV11-2
size: -
D: -
CDR3: CASSLDHLGANVLTF
DNA: TGTGCCAGCAGCTTAGATCATCTTGGGGCCAACGTCCTGACTTTC

J: TRBJ2-5
length: 16
V: TRBV5-1
size: -
D: TRBD1
CDR3: CASSHQPGTAQETQYF
DNA: TGCGCCAGCAGCCACCAACCCGGGACAGCACAAGAGACCCAGTACTTC

J: TRBJ1-2
length: 11
V: TRBV28
size: -
D: TRBD1
CDR3: CAGGQNYGYTF
DNA: TGTGCCGGGGGACAGAACTATGGCTACACCTTC

J: TRBJ1-4
length: 14
V: TRBV30
size: -
D: TRBD1
CDR3: CACKTTGGNEKLFF
DNA: TGTGCCTGCAAGACGACAGGGGGGAATGAAAAACTGTTTTTT

J: TRBJ1-2
length: 12
V: TRBV12-3/TRBV12-4
size: -
D: -
CDR3: CASSFGGDGYTF
DNA: TGTGCCAGCAGTTTTGGAGGGGATGGCTACACCTTC

J: TRBJ2-6
length: 12
V: TRBV29-1
size: -
D: -
CDR3: CSVSSGANVLTF
DNA: TGCAGCGTGAGCTCTGGGGCCAACGTCCTGACTTTC

J: TRBJ1-4
length: 12
V: TRBV12-3/TRBV12-4
size: -
D: -
CDR3: CASSFGRQKLFF
DNA: TGTGCCAGCAGTTTTGGGCGTCAAAAACTGTTTTTT

J: TRBJ2-1
length: 12
V: TRBV27
size: -
D: TRBD1
CDR3: CASSFRDSKQFF
DNA: TGTGCCAGCAGTTTTCGGGACAGCAAGCAGTTCTTC

J: TRBJ1-2
length: 12
V: TRBV28
size: -
D: -
CDR3: CASSSQGRGYTF
DNA: TGTGCCAGCAGTTCTCAGGGGCGCGGCTACACCTTC

J: TRBJ2-3
length: 15
V: TRBV5-1
size: -
D: -
CDR3: CASGLGAGETDTQYF
DNA: TGCGCCAGCGGCTTGGGGGCAGGGGAAACAGATACGCAGTATTTT

J: TRBJ1-2
length: 14
V: TRBV6-1
size: -
D: -
CDR3: CASSEAPEWYGYTF
DNA: TGTGCCAGCAGTGAAGCGCCAGAGTGGTATGGCTACACCTTC

J: TRBJ1-2
length: 15
V: TRBV2
size: -
D: -
CDR3: CASSVEVSHKYGYTF
DNA: TGTGCCAGCAGTGTCGAGGTGTCTCATAAGTATGGCTACACCTTC

J: TRBJ1-5
length: 16
V: TRBV7-2
size: -
D: -
CDR3: CASSLGGGDSNQPQHF
DNA: TGTGCCAGCAGCTTAGGGGGAGGGGATAGCAATCAGCCCCAGCATTTT